The T cell receptor beta chain under discussion was sequenced for a study of resident and recirculating memory T cells in vitiligo (dated by TCRdb to about 2018). Looking at the study overall: The study took epidermis from shave biopsies of two lesional and two nonlesional sites, plus PBMCs, from each of a few stable vitiligo patients for TCR beta sequencing. Samples were homogenized without cell sorting just before genomic DNA extraction with the Qiagen DNeasy Blood & Tissue Kit. The human TCR beta sequencing tested whether specific clones in lesional vitiligo skin differed from clones in nonlesional skin and blood.

With regard to this clone: This receptor's antigen is unknown. No base quality values were provided; no much bigger clone lies one nucleotide off.

Vitiligo was considered stable when no change in lesions had been observed over the previous 6 months. To qualify as stable, patients additionally needed to show no confetti depigmentation, which is a clinical sign of active vitiligo. Any patient who had received treatment in the previous three months was excluded. PBMCs were isolated from heparinized blood by Ficoll density gradient centrifugation and then flash-frozen. V is pruned by 4 bases and J by 2 bases, leaving 0 bases of the junction without a gene match. Spanning cysteine to phenylalanine, the CDR3 consists of 12 amino acids. Solely the CDR3 DNA is kept, with 36 bases framed from the first base. Taken from the germline V gene, the CDR1 and CDR2 loops are SQVTM and ANQGSEA. Here is what the overall study found, with its caveats: Working out how much the T cell clones identified in the vitiligo lesions and the human Trm versus Tcm pools each contribute will require future mechanistic studies. TCR sequences were not shared across biopsy sites or across patients, which suggests that different T cell clones infiltrate different lesions, a pattern described as private specificity. Clonality was not the same from one vitiligo lesion to another, and no unique dominant TCR clone turned up. Even within a single patient, overlap and correlation analysis found no significant repertoire overlap between any biopsies apart from each lesion compared with itself.

TCR beta chains were amplified from genomic DNA with the immunoSEQ hsTCRB kit. TCR beta libraries were sequenced on an Illumina MiSeq instrument by the immunoSEQ service. The paper's data handling went like this. The immunoSEQ Analyzer was used to analyze the repertoire data. TCRdb retrieved this table from immuneACCESS and kept in-frame rearrangements only. Not all clones are present; in checked studies, unresolved V genes account for under half, and no reason is known for the remainder. The DNA gave D and trimming, while V, J and clone size come from that table. Recorded for this sample are more than 65,000 clones; approximately 90% of them occurred a single time. The ten largest clones take up about 4.9% of the sample.

This clonotype was obtained from a male donor with vitiligo. Sequencing was done on a sample of blood. This chain is built from TRBV29-1 and TRBJ2-7, with TRBD2 identical over 9 junction bases. The nucleotides read TGCAGCGTTGGCGGGAGGGCCTACGAGCAGTACTTC. Protein translation: CSVGGRAYEQYF.